These 7 T cell receptor beta chains originate from one sample sequenced in a study of T-cell reconstitution after alpha-beta-depleted transplantation in children. The TCRbeta library was prepared with unique molecular identifiers. One entry per CDR3 protein results from TCRdb running MiXCR on the PCR reads. The top ten clones hold approximately 2.5% of a sample with 200,000 to 300,000 distinct CDR3 sequences, about 25% of them seen once. Source: PBMCs, taken before TCRalphabeta/CD19-depleted stem cell transplant. The receptors were gathered from a girl aged 2 to 10 with Fanconi anemia, due to receive a stem cell transplant.

This clonotype was counted many times. This chain links TRBV7-8 with TRBJ2-5, with TRBD2 as a possible D gene (5 bases). The germline V gene encodes CDR1 SGHVS and CDR2 FQNEAQ. CDR3 size: 16 residues. Trimming stripped 3 bases from V and 1 base from J, with 15 bases between. The CDR3 nucleotides are TGTGCCAGCAGCTTGAGAGGGAACCCCCTCCAAGAGACCCAGTACTTC. As protein: CASSLRGNPLQETQYF.

This clonotype was seen at least ten times. This sequence joins TRBV29-1 and TRBJ2-7; 9 nucleotides agree with TRBD1. The J segment lost 4 bases and the V segment lost 1 base, leaving 2 bases of the junction unmatched. Germline values: CDR1 SQVTM, CDR2 ANQGSEA. This CDR3 comprises 13 residues. Written as DNA, the CDR3 is TGCAGCGTTGAAGGGACAGGGGAGTACGAGCAGTACTTC. It codes for CSVEGTGEYEQYF.

This CDR3 is CASSTLGQGSYEQYF. Here the CDR3 DNA reads TGCGCCAGCAGCACGTTGGGACAGGGCTCATACGAGCAGTACTTC. The J gene is TRBJ2-7, the V gene TRBV5-1; 9 bases align to TRBD1. V was clipped by 4 bases and J by 4 bases; unmatched bases: 9. This CDR3 spans 15 amino acids. Looked up from germline, CDR1 is SGHRS and CDR2 is YFSETQ.

This clonotype has only a few counts. CDR3 sequence reads: CASNQGAKPDTQYF. The CDR3 nucleotides are TGTGCCAGCAATCAGGGGGCGAAGCCAGATACGCAGTATTTT. The V and J genes are TRBV27 and TRBJ2-3; TRBD1 agrees at 8 bases. Germline V lookup: CDR1 MNHEY, CDR2 SMNVEV (reference sequence). The CDR3 runs 14 residues. V shed 7 bases, J shed 4 bases, and the junction held 7 bases outside the gene matches.

At least ten counts were recorded for this clonotype. The chain has TRBV5-1 and TRBJ2-7; 11 nucleotides agree with TRBD1. V lost 0 bases and J lost 3; bases outside the gene matches: 5. This CDR3 has 16 residues. The germline V gene has CDR1 SGHRS and CDR2 YFSETQ. DNA of the CDR3: TGCGCCAGCAGCTTGGCCACCGGGACAGGGGGCTACGAGCAGTACTTC. Encoded protein: CASSLATGTGGYEQYF.

This chain uses TRBV29-1 with TRBJ2-7; 7 bases fit TRBD2. With V trimmed by 5 bases and J by 3 bases, 7 bases remained unmatched. The CDR3 extends over 13 amino acids. Per the germline V gene, CDR1 is SQVTM and CDR2 is ANQGSEA. CDR3 bases: TGCAGCGTTCTGTCTAGCGGTGACTACGAGCAGTACTTC. Residues: CSVLSSGDYEQYF.

The CDR3: CASSLEGNSPLHF. The CDR3 DNA follows: TGTGCCAGCAGCTTAGAAGGGAATTCACCCCTCCACTTT. V gene TRBV7-2 combines with J gene TRBJ1-6; D is unresolved. CDR3 size: 13 residues. V was trimmed by 1 base and J by 7 bases, leaving 5 bases between them. Per the germline V gene, CDR1 is SGHTA and CDR2 is FQGNSA. The full variable domain, completed using reference TRBV7-2 and TRBJ1-6, is GAGVSQSPSNKVTEKGKDVELRCDPISGHTALYWYRQSLGQGLEFLIYFQGNSAPDKSGLPSDRFSAERTGGSVSTLTIQRTQQEDSAVYLCASSLEGNSPLHFGNGTRLTVT.